The 10 T cell receptor beta chains below all came from one sample that was sequenced in a study of T cells after posttransplantation cyclophosphamide (dated by TCRdb to the mid-2010s). The library was produced with the immunoSEQ multiplex PCR assay. Sourced from immuneACCESS, this table was stored by TCRdb with only in-frame sequences that have V and J called. A share of the clones is absent; for the studies checked, an unresolved V gene accounts for under half, and the remainder has no known explanation. This sample has tens of thousands of clones in its table, and about 90% of those were observed once. Of the sample, about 2.5% falls within the top ten clones. The sample's treatment or condition label, decoded: high-dose cyclophosphamide on days +3 and +4 as single-agent GVHD prophylaxis. PTCy patients received busulfan and fludarabine conditioning, a related or unrelated marrow graft, and cyclophosphamide on days +3 and +4.

The sequences come from PBMCs, collected around 63 days after allogeneic stem cell transplant with posttransplant cyclophosphamide. Receptor source: a male patient in his sixties or seventies who received an allogeneic stem cell transplant from a related donor and was CMV-positive. After a transplant, some T cells may have been passed on by the graft donor.

V usage is TRBV19 and J usage is TRBJ2-6; the D gene is possibly TRBD2 (5 bases). Trimming pared 5 bases from V and 4 bases from J, leaving 12 bases between. CDR3 length: 15 residues. Germline V CDR1 and CDR2: LNHDA, SQIVND (reference sequence). The DNA for the CDR3 is TGTGCCAGTAGTCCCCCGGGATTGGGGGCCAACGTCCTGACTTTC. As protein: CASSPPGLGANVLTF.

This sequence joins TRBV28 and TRBJ2-5, with 8 positions matching TRBD1. The CDR3 consists of 17 residues. The germline CDR1 and CDR2 sequences are MDHEN and SYDVKM. The junction had 13 bases not matched to a gene; V was cut back by 6 bases and J by 1 base. The DNA of the CDR3 is TGTGCCAGCAGCCCACGTTTGACAGGGGACCTCCAAGAGACCCAGTACTTC. Translated: CASSPRLTGDLQETQYF.

Notes on this clone: Other nucleotide sequences in the sample specify the same CDR3. This CDR3 is CASSFPSPLHF. CDR3 sequence (DNA): TGTGCCAGCAGCTTCCCATCCCCCCTCCACTTT. The chain links TRBV7-7 to TRBJ1-6, with D unresolved. The CDR3 is 11 residues long. Trimming took off 3 bases at V and 13 bases at J, with 7 bases between the two ends. The germline V gene encodes CDR1 SSHAT and CDR2 FNYEAQ (reference sequence).

The genes are TRBV6-1 and TRBJ2-3; possibly TRBD2 for D (7 bases). Germline CDR1 MNHNS, CDR2 SASEGT. The CDR3 consists of 15 residues. Trimming took off 0 bases at V and 6 bases at J, with 13 bases between the two ends. The CDR3 reads CASSEAYGGRDTQYF. The CDR3 bases are TGTGCCAGCAGTGAAGCGTACGGGGGGCGGGATACGCAGTATTTT.

The chain uses TRBV5-8 and TRBJ2-7; D perhaps matches TRBD1 (7 bases). The V gene's germline CDR1 is SGHTS and CDR2 YDEGEE. V shed 4 bases and J shed 0 bases, with 17 bases lying between them. This CDR3 has 16 amino acids. CDR3: CASSPRRDRRSYEQYV. The CDR3 nucleotides are TGTGCCAGCAGCCCAAGGCGGGACAGACGCTCCTACGAGCAGTACGTC.

The CDR3: CASTQRGTSGNTIYF. In DNA form, the CDR3 reads TGTGCCAGCACCCAAAGGGGCACCTCTGGAAACACCATATATTTT. The V call is TRBV25-1, the J call TRBJ1-3, with a tentative D call TRBD1 (5 bases). The germline CDR1 and CDR2 sequences are MGHDK and SYGVNS. V gave up 7 bases and J gave up 0 bases, with 13 bases separating them. This CDR3 comprises 15 residues. The entire variable domain, with the rest obtained from reference TRBV25-1 and TRBJ1-3, is as follows: EADIYQTPRYLVIGTGKKITLECSQTMGHDKMYWYQQDPGMELHLIHYSYGVNSTEKGDLSSESTVSRIRTEHFPLTLESARPSHTSQYLCASTQRGTSGNTIYFGEGSWLTVV.

This rearrangement joins TRBV5-1 to TRBJ1-1, with D perhaps matching TRBD1 (5 bases). CDR1 is SGHRS and CDR2 is YFSETQ in the germline V gene. The length of the CDR3 is 13 residues. V lost 4 bases and J 5 bases, leaving 12 bases between the germline ends. The CDR3 spells CASSHLGGTEAFF. DNA for the CDR3: TGCGCCAGCAGCCATCTGGGGGGAACTGAAGCTTTCTTT. The full variable domain, its missing parts supplied by reference TRBV5-1 and TRBJ1-1, is KAGVTQTPRYLIKTRGQQVTLSCSPISGHRSVSWYQQTPGQGLQFLFEYFSETQRNKGNFPGRFSGRQFSNSRSEMNVSTLELGDSALYLCASSHLGGTEAFFGQGTRLTVV.

The chain links TRBV27 to TRBJ2-3; maybe TRBD2 (6 bases). Germline V gene sequence: CDR1 MNHEY, CDR2 SMNVEV (reference sequence). This CDR3 has 15 residues. V lost 4 bases to trimming and J lost 4 bases, with 15 bases between them. The CDR3 here is CASSYGTRVADTQYF. CDR3 coding DNA: TGTGCCAGCAGTTACGGGACTCGGGTGGCAGATACGCAGTATTTT.

The CDR3 spells CASSPEGGGVWYGYTF. The CDR3 bases are TGTGCCAGCAGCCCGGAGGGCGGTGGGGTGTGGTATGGCTACACCTTC. The genes are TRBV11-2 and TRBJ1-2; D not resolved. Trimming left V 5 bases short and J 5 bases short, with 21 bases between. Germline loops: CDR1 SGHAT, CDR2 FQNNGV. This CDR3 is 16 amino acids long.

The rearrangement joins TRBV19 to TRBJ1-4, with TRBD1 as a possible D gene (6 bases). The CDR3 runs to 15 residues. Between the trimmed V and J ends, which lost 4 bases and 1 base, there was a span of 10 bases. Germline values: CDR1 LNHDA, CDR2 SQIVND (reference sequence). CDR3 bases: TGTGCCAGTAGTACGAGGACAGTAACTAATGAAAAACTGTTTTTT. It specifies CASSTRTVTNEKLFF.